The clone carrying this T cell receptor beta chain occurred once. What it recognizes is unknown. Germline V gene lookup returns CDR1 MNHEY and CDR2 SVGAGI. V shed 4 bases and J 6 bases; nucleotides not matched to a gene: 11. This CDR3 is 18 amino acids long. TCRdb independently ran MiXCR on the reads; one entry per CDR3 protein. The repertoire holds 550,000 to 850,000 distinct CDR3 sequences, with around 35% as singletons. This entry belongs to a study of T cell repertoires in cytomegalovirus infection. The V and J genes are TRBV6-5 and TRBJ2-1; TRBD2 matches at 14 bases. Sequences were derived from cultured PBMCs, sampled from culture after CMV antigen stimulation. The clonotype comes from a human donor in good health (CMV status not recorded). Some clones in this sample may be carry-over from other donors' samples. In nucleotides, the CDR3 is TGTGCCAGCAGTTCCCGCGCCAGACTAGCGGGAGGGACCAATGAGCAGTTCTTC. Amino acid sequence: CASSSRARLAGGTNEQFF.